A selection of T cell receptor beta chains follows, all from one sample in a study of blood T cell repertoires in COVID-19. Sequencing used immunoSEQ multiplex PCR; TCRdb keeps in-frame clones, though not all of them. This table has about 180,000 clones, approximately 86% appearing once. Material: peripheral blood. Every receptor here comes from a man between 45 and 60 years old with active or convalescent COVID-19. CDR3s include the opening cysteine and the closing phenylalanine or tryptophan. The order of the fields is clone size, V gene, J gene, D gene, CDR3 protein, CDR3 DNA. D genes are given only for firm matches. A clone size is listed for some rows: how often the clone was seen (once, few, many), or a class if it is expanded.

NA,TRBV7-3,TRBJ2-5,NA,CASSLDSGEGETQYF,TGTGCCAGCAGCTTAGATTCAGGGGAGGGGGAGACCCAGTACTTC
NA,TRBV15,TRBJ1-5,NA,CATSRDETANQPQHF,TGTGCCACCAGCAGAGATGAGACAGCTAATCAGCCCCAGCATTTT
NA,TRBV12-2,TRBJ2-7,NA,CASRSKPGQDYYEQYF,TGTGCAAGTCGCTCGAAACCGGGACAGGATTACTACGAGCAGTACTTC
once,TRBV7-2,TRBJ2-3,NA,CASSLDSSADTQYF,TGTGCCAGCAGCTTAGATTCGAGTGCAGATACGCAGTATTTT
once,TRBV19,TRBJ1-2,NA,CASSRPGANYGYTF,TGTGCCAGTAGTAGACCTGGGGCCAACTATGGCTACACCTTC
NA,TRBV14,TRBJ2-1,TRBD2,CASSHPARLAPRNEQFF,TGTGCCAGCAGCCACCCGGCACGACTAGCGCCTCGGAATGAGCAGTTCTTC
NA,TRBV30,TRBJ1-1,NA,CAWTGGVNTEAFF,TGTGCCTGGACCGGGGGGGTGAACACTGAAGCTTTCTTT
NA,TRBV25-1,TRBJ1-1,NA,CASSLEAGGSEAFF,TGTGCCAGCAGCCTCGAGGCGGGGGGTTCTGAAGCTTTCTTT
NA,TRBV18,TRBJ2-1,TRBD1,CASSSQGAGNEQFF,TGTGCCAGCTCGTCACAGGGGGCGGGGAATGAGCAGTTCTTC
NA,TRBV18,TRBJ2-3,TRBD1,CASSRRGLSTDTQYF,TGTGCCAGCTCCCGCAGGGGGCTAAGCACAGATACGCAGTATTTT
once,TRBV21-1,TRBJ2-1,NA,CASSQSDSNEQFF,TGTGCCAGCAGCCAAAGCGATAGCAATGAGCAGTTCTTC
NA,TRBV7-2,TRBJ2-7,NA,CASSQTVSYEQYF,TGTGCCAGCAGCCAGACAGTTTCCTACGAGCAGTACTTC
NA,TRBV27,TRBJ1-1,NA,CASRTLLQANNTEAFF,TGTGCCAGCAGAACACTGCTCCAGGCTAATAACACTGAAGCTTTCTTT
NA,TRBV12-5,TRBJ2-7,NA,CASGPDRLGTYYEQYF,TGTGCTAGTGGTCCAGACCGCCTTGGGACATACTACGAGCAGTACTTC
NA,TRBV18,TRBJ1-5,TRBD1,CASSLGTALNQPQHF,TGTGCCAGCTCACTCGGGACAGCGCTGAATCAGCCCCAGCATTTT
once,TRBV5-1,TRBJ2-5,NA,CASSRVTGIQETQYF,TGCGCCAGCAGCCGAGTCACAGGGATTCAAGAGACCCAGTACTTC
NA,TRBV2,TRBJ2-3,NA,CASSPGGRGSTDTQYF,TGTGCCAGCAGCCCCGGGGGGCGGGGGAGCACAGATACGCAGTATTTT
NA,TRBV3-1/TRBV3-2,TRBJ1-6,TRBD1,CASSPIGGQGGSPLHF,TGTGCCAGCAGCCCAATCGGGGGACAGGGAGGATCACCCCTCCACTTT
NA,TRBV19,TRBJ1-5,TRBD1,CASSSGQGAIGQPQHF,TGTGCCAGTAGTTCGGGACAGGGGGCGATCGGTCAGCCCCAGCATTTT
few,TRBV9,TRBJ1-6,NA,CASSASNGRTDSPLHF,TGTGCCAGCAGCGCTTCTAACGGGAGGACAGATTCACCCCTCCACTTT
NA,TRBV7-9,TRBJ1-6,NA,CASSLGAERNNSPLHF,TGTGCCAGCAGCTTAGGGGCAGAAAGGAATAATTCACCCCTCCACTTT
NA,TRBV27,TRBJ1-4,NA,CASSLKLQRGGNEKLFF,TGTGCCAGCAGTTTAAAACTCCAACGGGGGGGAAATGAAAAACTGTTTTTT
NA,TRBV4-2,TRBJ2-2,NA,CASSLLGGGELFF,TGTGCCAGCAGCCTACTAGGGGGCGGGGAGCTGTTTTTT
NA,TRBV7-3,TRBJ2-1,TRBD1,CASSGWDRAVNNEQFF,TGTGCCAGCAGCGGTTGGGACAGAGCGGTTAACAATGAGCAGTTCTTC
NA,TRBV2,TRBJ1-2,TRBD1,CASSENRGVNGYTF,TGTGCCAGCAGTGAAAACAGGGGAGTAAATGGCTACACCTTC
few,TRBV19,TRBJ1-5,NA,CASSTDSPNQPQHF,TGTGCCAGTAGTACCGACAGCCCCAATCAGCCCCAGCATTTT
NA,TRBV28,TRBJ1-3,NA,CASSSPTLNTIYF,TGTGCCAGCAGTTCACCGACACTAAACACCATATATTTT
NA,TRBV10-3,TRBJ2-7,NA,CAISDPSGLFYEQYF,TGTGCCATCAGTGACCCATCGGGACTTTTCTACGAGCAGTACTTC
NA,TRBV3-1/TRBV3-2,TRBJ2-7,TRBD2,CASSQDLAGDPYEQYF,TGTGCCAGCAGCCAAGACCTAGCGGGAGACCCCTACGAGCAGTACTTC
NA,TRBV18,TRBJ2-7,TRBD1,CASSPGPSGGTDF,TGTGCCAGCTCACCAGGGCCATCAGGGGGTACGGACTTC
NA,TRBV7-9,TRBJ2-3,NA,CASSPQGQVTDTQYF,TGTGCCAGCAGCCCTCAGGGACAAGTCACAGATACGCAGTATTTT
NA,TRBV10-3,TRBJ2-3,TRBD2,CAIRGGTDDSGIRGVTQYF,TGTGCCATCCGGGGGGGCACTGACGATAGTGGAATCCGGGGAGTTACGCAGTATTTT
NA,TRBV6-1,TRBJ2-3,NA,CASSEGAGRIGTDTQYF,TGTGCCAGCAGTGAAGGGGCAGGGAGGATTGGCACAGATACGCAGTATTTT